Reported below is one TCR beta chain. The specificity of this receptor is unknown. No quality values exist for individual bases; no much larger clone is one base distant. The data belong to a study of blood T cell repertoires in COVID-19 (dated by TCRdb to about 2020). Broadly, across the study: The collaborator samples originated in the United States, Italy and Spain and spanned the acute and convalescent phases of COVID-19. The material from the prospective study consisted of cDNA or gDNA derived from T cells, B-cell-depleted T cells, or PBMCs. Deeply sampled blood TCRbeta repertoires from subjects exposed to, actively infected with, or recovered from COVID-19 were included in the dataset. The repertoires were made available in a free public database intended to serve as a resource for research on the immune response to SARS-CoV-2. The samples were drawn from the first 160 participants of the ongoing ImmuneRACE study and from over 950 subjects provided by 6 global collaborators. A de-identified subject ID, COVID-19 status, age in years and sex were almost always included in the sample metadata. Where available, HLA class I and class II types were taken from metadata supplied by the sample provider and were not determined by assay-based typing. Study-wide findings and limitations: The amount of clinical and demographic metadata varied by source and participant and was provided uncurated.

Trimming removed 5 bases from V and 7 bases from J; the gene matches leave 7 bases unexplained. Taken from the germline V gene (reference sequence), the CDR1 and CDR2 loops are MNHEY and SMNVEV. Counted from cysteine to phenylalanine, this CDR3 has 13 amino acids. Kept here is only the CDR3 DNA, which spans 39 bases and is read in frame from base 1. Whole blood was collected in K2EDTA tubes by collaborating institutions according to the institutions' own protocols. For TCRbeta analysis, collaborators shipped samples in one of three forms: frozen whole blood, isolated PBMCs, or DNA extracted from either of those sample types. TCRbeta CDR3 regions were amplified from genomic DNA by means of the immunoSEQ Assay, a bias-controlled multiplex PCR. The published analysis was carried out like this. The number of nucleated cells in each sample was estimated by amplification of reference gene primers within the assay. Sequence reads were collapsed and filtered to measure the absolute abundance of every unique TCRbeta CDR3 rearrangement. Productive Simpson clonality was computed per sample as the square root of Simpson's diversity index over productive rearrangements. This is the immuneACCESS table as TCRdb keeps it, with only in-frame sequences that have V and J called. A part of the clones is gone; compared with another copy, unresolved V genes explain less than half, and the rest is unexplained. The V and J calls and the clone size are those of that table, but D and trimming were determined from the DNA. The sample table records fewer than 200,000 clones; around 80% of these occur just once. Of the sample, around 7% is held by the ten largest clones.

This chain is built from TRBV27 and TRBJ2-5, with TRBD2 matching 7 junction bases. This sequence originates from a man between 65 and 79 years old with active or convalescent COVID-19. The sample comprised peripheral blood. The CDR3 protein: CASSRRGDRTQYF. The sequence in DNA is TGTGCCAGCAGTCGACGGGGGGATCGGACCCAGTACTTC.